This T cell receptor (beta chain) comes out of a study of blood T cell repertoires in COVID-19. Looking at the study overall: T cells, B-cell-depleted T cells, or PBMCs supplied cDNA or gDNA.

In the original workflow: Estimated nucleated cell counts came from reference gene primer amplification. Repertoires were generated with immunoSEQ multiplex PCR, while TCRdb's copy carries only in-frame clones and drops some. Clonal size and the V and J genes are those of that table, whereas D and trimming came from the DNA. The table has 450,000 or so clones, 70% to 90% seen once; the top ten hold 0.8% to 1%. This clone has just one count. The clonotype originates from a man in his late teens or twenties with COVID-19, enrolled during active disease. The specimen was peripheral blood.

CDR3 DNA sequence: TGTGCCAGCAGCTTGCGGGAGGCCGAGCAGTACTTC. Its translation is CASSLREAEQYF. V usage is TRBV13 and J usage is TRBJ2-7; 8 nucleotides match TRBD2. The CDR3 spans 12 residues. Trimming at V came to 3 bases and at J to 6 bases, leaving 1 base not matched to a gene. Germline-derived CDR1 and CDR2 are PRHDT and FYEKMQ (reference sequence).